This T cell receptor beta chain is from a study of blood T cell repertoires in COVID-19. For the study at large: There were acute and convalescent COVID-19 samples, and they came from the United States, Italy and Spain. PBMCs, B-cell-depleted T cells, or T cells were the source of the cDNA or gDNA that made up the material.

Recovered participants had two consecutive negative NP/OP PCR tests, healthcare professional clearance, or symptom resolution. This clone is a singleton in its sample. TCRdb's table, derived via immunoSEQ multiplex PCR, lists solely in-frame clones and lacks some. Seen here are 250,000 to 350,000 clones, around 88% observed once, and the top ten hold about 5.5%. Trimming took 3 bases from V and 0 from J; bases not matched to a gene: 7. The CDR3 length is 17 residues. Germline CDR1 reads MDHEN; CDR2 reads SYDVKM. The sample consisted of PBMCs or T cells enriched from blood (not recorded which). The gene calls are TRBV28 and TRBJ1-5, with 8 bases lining up with TRBD1. This clonotype originated in a woman aged 40 to 50 who had recovered from COVID-19. The chain's CDR3 is CASSFLHRGSSNQPQHF. CDR3 coding DNA: TGTGCCAGCAGTTTCCTTCACAGGGGGAGTAGCAATCAGCCCCAGCATTTT.